The rows below give T cell receptor beta chains drawn from one sample of a study of graft-versus-host responses after intestinal transplantation. Some clones are missing from TCRdb's copy, which holds only in-frame ones; the method was immunoSEQ multiplex PCR. The table records 10,000 or so clones, 30% to 35% of them present only once. This sample comprised alloreactive CD4+ T cells from a mixed lymphocyte reaction culture, obtained before transplantation. Receptors originate from a human patient who was an organ donor for intestinal transplantation. The CDR3 runs from the conserved cysteine through the conserved F or W. The order of the fields is J gene, V gene, clone size, D gene, CDR3 DNA, CDR3 protein. A D gene is named only where the DNA matches it firmly. Not every row has a clone size; where given, it reads once, few, many or a size class.

>TRBJ2-3|TRBV6-5|.|TRBD1
TGTGCCAGCAGTTACGGACAGGGCACAGATACGCAGTATTTT
CASSYGQGTDTQYF
>TRBJ2-3|TRBV5-1|.|.
TGCGCCAGCAGCCTGGAGGGAGGCCCTGGCACAGATACGCAGTATTTT
CASSLEGGPGTDTQYF
>TRBJ2-1|TRBV7-3|.|TRBD1
TGTGCCAGCAGCTTAGGGACAGGGATCAACAATGAGCAGTTCTTC
CASSLGTGINNEQFF
>TRBJ1-2|TRBV2|medium-sized|TRBD1
TGTGCCAGCAGTGATCACAACAGGGGAGGAGGCTACACCTTC
CASSDHNRGGGYTF
>TRBJ1-2|TRBV5-4|.|.
TGTGCCAGCAGCGGGGAGTACCAAAACTATGGCTACACCTTC
CASSGEYQNYGYTF
>TRBJ2-2|TRBV7-3|medium-sized|.
TGTGCCAGCAGCTCCCTCGAAACCGGGGAGCTGTTTTTT
CASSSLETGELFF
>TRBJ2-1|TRBV19|.|TRBD2
TGTGCCAGTAGTACTAGCGGGGGGGCCTACAATGAGCAGTTCTTC
CASSTSGGAYNEQFF
>TRBJ2-1|TRBV19|once|TRBD1
TGTGCCAGTAGTCCCGGACAGGGTAAGGTCTCCTACAATGAGCAGTTCTTC
CASSPGQGKVSYNEQFF
>TRBJ2-3|TRBV9|few|TRBD2
TGTGCCAGCAGCACGGGACTAGCGGGGGGGTTGTTAACAGATACGCAGTATTTT
CASSTGLAGGLLTDTQYF
>TRBJ1-2|TRBV18|few|.
TGTGCCAGCTCACCGCCCGGCAGGGTGAGCGGCTACACCTTC
CASSPPGRVSGYTF
>TRBJ1-2|TRBV9|.|.
TGTGCCAGCAGCGTAGCTCCGACGGCCTATGGCTACACCTTC
CASSVAPTAYGYTF
>TRBJ2-1|TRBV2|few|TRBD1
TGTGCCAGCTGCCCGGGACAGGACAGTGAGCAGTTCTTC
CASCPGQDSEQFF
>TRBJ1-6|TRBV15|.|.
TGTGCCACCAGCAGAGCAGGGGTTTCACCCCTCCACTTT
CATSRAGVSPLHF
>TRBJ2-7|TRBV10-3|few|.
TGTGCCATCGGCAGGGGCTACGAGCAGTACTTC
CAIGRGYEQYF
>TRBJ2-7|TRBV7-2|.|.
TGTGCCAGCAGTCGGGGTAGTGGGTCCTACGAGCAGTACTTC
CASSRGSGSYEQYF
>TRBJ1-2|TRBV6-5|few|.
TGTGCCAGCAGTCGTGACACTAACTATGGCTACACCTTC
CASSRDTNYGYTF
>TRBJ2-4|TRBV29-1|.|TRBD2
TGCAGCGCTCTCGTTTCGGGGGGGCAAAACATTCAGTACTTC
CSALVSGGQNIQYF
>TRBJ2-1|TRBV7-6|.|TRBD1
TGTGCCAGCAGCTTGGAGGGACAGGGAGTTTACAATGAGCAGTTCTTC
CASSLEGQGVYNEQFF
>TRBJ2-3|TRBV6-5|few|TRBD1
TGTGCCAGCAGTTACCACGGGACAGTTAGCACAGATACGCAGTATTTT
CASSYHGTVSTDTQYF
>TRBJ2-7|TRBV6-6|.|TRBD1
TGTGCCAGCAGTTACGGGACAGGGTTCTACGAGCAGTACTTC
CASSYGTGFYEQYF